This TCR beta chain is from a study of T cell changes during pregnancy in multiple sclerosis. Trimming shortened V by 3 bases and J by 7 bases, and 13 bases separated the two germline ends. The CDR3 contains 15 residues. CDR1 and CDR2 (germline): SEHNR, FQNEAQ (reference sequence). TCRdb keeps only in-frame clones here, not all; method: immunoSEQ multiplex PCR. Of 45,000 to 70,000 clones listed, roughly 90% are singletons. This receptor was obtained from a female donor in good health, enrolled as a control in a pregnancy study. This chain uses TRBV7-9 with TRBJ1-6, with a tentative D call TRBD1 (5 bases). The source material was CD4+ T cells from peripheral blood mononuclear cells, sampled after pregnancy. The CDR3 region is CASSFAGRRNSPLHF. CDR3 bases: TGTGCCAGCAGCTTTGCGGGACGGAGGAATTCACCCCTCCACTTT.